This T cell receptor (beta chain) was sequenced for a study of T cells in Graves' hyperthyroidism and ophthalmopathy. Comment on this clonotype: Antigen specificity is unknown.

RNA transcripts yielded amplified TCR beta CDR3 regions. With the HTBI primer set, the TCR CDR3 went through a first round of RT-PCR. TCRdb analysed the multiplex PCR reads with MiXCR anew, one entry per CDR3 protein. The repertoire includes some 490,000 distinct CDR3 sequences, approximately 23% of them detected once, and around 54% sits in the top ten. Overall study results and limits: Blood held most thyroid clonotypes expanded above 0.001 frequency.

Lactation, pregnancy, other autoimmune disease or uncontrolled infection led to exclusion of patients. From roughly 10 ml of fresh peripheral blood, PBMCs were isolated. The germline V and J ends were trimmed by 1 base and 9 bases, with 9 bases remaining between them. CDR1 is LGHDT, CDR2 YNNKEL, per germline (reference sequence). CDR3 length equals 12 residues. The TCR originated in a woman in her seventies with Graves' ophthalmopathy. The chain is built from TRBV3-1 and TRBJ1-1; D remains ambiguous. The sequenced sample was blood. CDR3 sequence: CASSQVEQKAFF. CDR3 nucleotide sequence: TGTGCCAGCAGCCAAGTGGAACAGAAAGCTTTCTTT.